This paragraph covers one T cell receptor (beta chain) sequence. This sample stems from a study of T cell changes during pregnancy in multiple sclerosis. Sequencing used immunoSEQ multiplex PCR; TCRdb keeps in-frame clones, though not all of them. The table records some 12,000 clones, approximately 86% of them present only once. Germline assignment: CDR1 GTSNPN and CDR2 SVGIG (reference sequence). CDR3 length equals 11 residues. Trimming at V came to 2 bases and at J to 7 bases, leaving 1 base not matched to a gene. Specimen: CD8+ T cells from peripheral blood mononuclear cells, collected in the second trimester of pregnancy. The chain links TRBV30 to TRBJ2-7; the match to TRBD1 covers 8 bases. The receptor comes from a female donor in good health, enrolled as a control in a pregnancy study. CDR3 DNA sequence: TGTGCCTGGAGTTACAGGGGGGAGCAGTACTTC. Protein sequence: CAWSYRGEQYF.